Listed below are T cell receptor beta chains from one sample, sequenced in a study of PD-1 blockade in classical Hodgkin lymphoma. Measured with immunoSEQ multiplex PCR; TCRdb has only the in-frame clones, and not every one. This table holds tens of thousands of clones, roughly 76% found once. Sequenced here: peripheral blood mononuclear cells (PBMCs), sampled before the second cycle of nivolumab. These receptors all come from a human donor with classical Hodgkin lymphoma. Both conserved end residues are part of each CDR3. A D gene is named only where the DNA matches it firmly. Some rows mark clone size as missing; the rest say once, few, many or name a class of expanded clone.

size: -
D: -
V: TRBV5-1
J: TRBJ1-3
DNA: TGCGCCAGCAGCTTGGGGGGGACCTCTCATGGAAACACCATATATTTT
CDR3: CASSLGGTSHGNTIYF

size: -
D: -
V: TRBV7-7
J: TRBJ1-5
DNA: TGTGCCAGCAGCTTAGGACACCTCAATCAGCCCCAGCATTTT
CDR3: CASSLGHLNQPQHF

size: -
D: TRBD1
V: TRBV6-5
J: TRBJ1-2
DNA: TGTGCCAGCAGTTACAGGGGGCTGGGAAACTATGGCTACACCTTC
CDR3: CASSYRGLGNYGYTF

size: -
D: -
V: TRBV25-1
J: TRBJ2-2
DNA: TGTGCCAGCAGTGAATATGCAGGGGTTCTAACCGGGGAGCTGTTTTTT
CDR3: CASSEYAGVLTGELFF

size: -
D: -
V: TRBV4-3
J: TRBJ1-3
DNA: TGCGCCAGCAGCCAAGCCCGGACGGGGGGAAACACCATATATTTT
CDR3: CASSQARTGGNTIYF

size: -
D: TRBD1
V: TRBV4-1
J: TRBJ2-7
DNA: TGCGCCAGCAGCCAAGCGTGGCAGGGGGCCTACGAGCAGTACTTC
CDR3: CASSQAWQGAYEQYF

size: -
D: -
V: TRBV20-1
J: TRBJ1-1
DNA: TGCAGTGCTAGAGTCGATACTGAAGCTTTCTTT
CDR3: CSARVDTEAFF

size: -
D: -
V: TRBV7-2
J: TRBJ2-1
DNA: TGTGTCAGCAGCTACAACGGACTTTTATACAATGAGCAGTTCTTC
CDR3: CVSSYNGLLYNEQFF

size: -
D: -
V: TRBV29-1
J: TRBJ2-3
DNA: TGCAGCGTTGGGGACCCCTGGGTTACAGATACGCAGTATTTT
CDR3: CSVGDPWVTDTQYF

size: -
D: -
V: TRBV4-1
J: TRBJ2-2
DNA: TGCGCCAGCAGCCATCGTCAGGGGTCCGGGGAGCTGTTTTTT
CDR3: CASSHRQGSGELFF

size: -
D: -
V: TRBV7-2
J: TRBJ1-6
DNA: TGTGCCAGCAGCTTAGCCGAGGGATTCGTCTCACCCCTCCACTTT
CDR3: CASSLAEGFVSPLHF

size: medium-sized
D: TRBD1
V: TRBV2
J: TRBJ1-2
DNA: TGTGCCAGCAGTCGGGACAGGGGCGCCTACTATGGCTACACCTTC
CDR3: CASSRDRGAYYGYTF

size: -
D: -
V: TRBV28
J: TRBJ2-1
DNA: TGTGCCAGCAGTTTAAATTTGCCACACAATGAGCAGTTCTTC
CDR3: CASSLNLPHNEQFF

size: few
D: -
V: TRBV11-2
J: TRBJ2-1
DNA: TGTGCCAGCAGTTCCACCGACAGCTACAATGAGCAGTTCTTC
CDR3: CASSSTDSYNEQFF

size: -
D: -
V: TRBV5-1
J: TRBJ1-2
DNA: TGCGCCAGCAGCTCCACCTATGGCTACACCTTC
CDR3: CASSSTYGYTF

size: few
D: -
V: TRBV6-1
J: TRBJ1-6
DNA: TGTGCCAGCACGGGATTAAATAATTCACCCCTCCACTTT
CDR3: CASTGLNNSPLHF

size: -
D: -
V: TRBV4-2
J: TRBJ1-5
DNA: TGTGCCAGCAGCCCTATCCCGGAGAATCAGCCCCAGCATTTT
CDR3: CASSPIPENQPQHF

size: -
D: TRBD1
V: TRBV19
J: TRBJ1-5
DNA: TGTGCCAGTAGTACCCGGGGACAGGTTCTTAATCAGCCCCAGCATTTT
CDR3: CASSTRGQVLNQPQHF

size: -
D: TRBD1
V: TRBV7-2
J: TRBJ1-1
DNA: TGTGCCAGCAGCGACAGGGGGGACACTGAAGCTTTCTTT
CDR3: CASSDRGDTEAFF

size: -
D: -
V: TRBV28
J: TRBJ1-1
DNA: TGTGCCAGCAGTTTACGTAACCCTATAATACTTCTGAACACTGAAGCTTTCTTT
CDR3: CASSLRNPIILLNTEAFF

size: few
D: TRBD1
V: TRBV28
J: TRBJ2-5
DNA: TGTGCCAGCAGCCAAACCGGGACAGGGCTACAAGAGACCCAGTACTTC
CDR3: CASSQTGTGLQETQYF

size: -
D: TRBD1
V: TRBV27
J: TRBJ2-7
DNA: TGTGCCAGCAGTCGAACCGGGACAGGATCTAGTAGTTCCTACGAGCAGTACTTC
CDR3: CASSRTGTGSSSSYEQYF

size: -
D: TRBD2
V: TRBV19
J: TRBJ2-7
DNA: TGTGCCAGTAGTGCCTCTAGCGGGGGATCCTACGAGCAGTACTTC
CDR3: CASSASSGGSYEQYF

size: -
D: TRBD1
V: TRBV6-1
J: TRBJ1-2
DNA: TGTGCCAGCAGTGAAGCCGGGACAGGGCCCTACGGCTACACCTTC
CDR3: CASSEAGTGPYGYTF

size: many
D: TRBD1
V: TRBV9
J: TRBJ1-4
DNA: TGTGCCAGCAGCAGAGGGGACAGCCCTAATGAAAAACTGTTTTTT
CDR3: CASSRGDSPNEKLFF

size: -
D: -
V: TRBV4-3
J: TRBJ1-2
DNA: TGCGCCAGCAGCCAAGATTTGTACGGGGGAGGGGGCTATGGCTACACCTTC
CDR3: CASSQDLYGGGGYGYTF

size: once
D: TRBD1
V: TRBV7-2
J: TRBJ1-2
DNA: TGTGCCAGCAGCTCGCGGACAGGGGGTTTTGGCTACACCTTC
CDR3: CASSSRTGGFGYTF

size: -
D: -
V: TRBV28
J: TRBJ2-1
DNA: TGTGCCAGCAGTGCCACGAAGGATAGGAATGAGCAGTTCTTC
CDR3: CASSATKDRNEQFF

size: many
D: -
V: TRBV7-9
J: TRBJ1-2
DNA: TGTGCCAGCAGCAACTCGTCACAGGGCTACTTCTATGGCTACACCTTC
CDR3: CASSNSSQGYFYGYTF

size: -
D: TRBD2
V: TRBV2
J: TRBJ2-2
DNA: TGTGCCAGCGGGGGGGTAGACACCGGGGAGCTGTTTTTT
CDR3: CASGGVDTGELFF

size: -
D: -
V: TRBV7-9
J: TRBJ1-6
DNA: TGTGCCAGCGGAAGAGGGGTTGGGGATTCACCCCTCCACTTT
CDR3: CASGRGVGDSPLHF

size: -
D: TRBD1
V: TRBV5-6
J: TRBJ2-5
DNA: TGTGCCAGCAGCTTGCGCACAGGGGGCCAAGAGACCCAGTACTTC
CDR3: CASSLRTGGQETQYF

size: -
D: TRBD2
V: TRBV28
J: TRBJ2-3
DNA: TGTGCCAGCAGTCCCCCTAGCGGTCTCACAGATACGCAGTATTTT
CDR3: CASSPPSGLTDTQYF

size: -
D: -
V: TRBV6-5
J: TRBJ1-4
DNA: TGTGCCAGCAGTTACTCGTCAGGGTTAAGAGAAAAACTGTTTTTT
CDR3: CASSYSSGLREKLFF

size: -
D: TRBD2
V: TRBV18
J: TRBJ2-1
DNA: TGTGCCAGCTCACCACCCAGCGGGGGGGCCTACAATGAGCAGTTCTTC
CDR3: CASSPPSGGAYNEQFF

size: once
D: TRBD1
V: TRBV11-3
J: TRBJ1-1
DNA: TGTGCCAGCAGCTTTTATCGGACAGGGGCTGAAGCTTTCTTT
CDR3: CASSFYRTGAEAFF

size: -
D: -
V: TRBV6-4
J: TRBJ2-5
DNA: TGTGCCAGCAGTGACTTCGAGGGAGAGACCCAGTACTTC
CDR3: CASSDFEGETQYF

size: -
D: -
V: TRBV7-8
J: TRBJ1-2
DNA: TGTGCCAGCAGCTTATACAGAAACTATGGCTACACCTTC
CDR3: CASSLYRNYGYTF

size: medium-sized
D: TRBD1
V: TRBV27
J: TRBJ2-5
DNA: TGTGCCAGCAGTCCCCCGGGACAGGGGGCTACCCAGTACTTC
CDR3: CASSPPGQGATQYF

size: once
D: -
V: TRBV7-8
J: TRBJ2-1
DNA: TGTGCCAGCAGCCGGGGCTCAGGGGTGACCGATGAGCAGTTCTTC
CDR3: CASSRGSGVTDEQFF

size: -
D: TRBD1
V: TRBV5-8
J: TRBJ2-5
DNA: TGTGCCAGCAGCTTAGGCGACGTGGGGACAGGGAGAAGAGAGACCCAGTACTTC
CDR3: CASSLGDVGTGRRETQYF

size: -
D: TRBD2
V: TRBV7-9
J: TRBJ2-5
DNA: TGTGCCAGCAGCCCGGGAAGCGGGGGGGTAGAGACCCAGTACTTC
CDR3: CASSPGSGGVETQYF

size: -
D: -
V: TRBV29-1
J: TRBJ2-2
DNA: TGCAGCGCCCGGCCAACCAGGGACACCGGGGAGCTGTTTTTT
CDR3: CSARPTRDTGELFF

size: -
D: -
V: TRBV27
J: TRBJ1-4
DNA: TGTGCCAGCAGTTTAAACAGATATGAAAAACTGTTTTTT
CDR3: CASSLNRYEKLFF